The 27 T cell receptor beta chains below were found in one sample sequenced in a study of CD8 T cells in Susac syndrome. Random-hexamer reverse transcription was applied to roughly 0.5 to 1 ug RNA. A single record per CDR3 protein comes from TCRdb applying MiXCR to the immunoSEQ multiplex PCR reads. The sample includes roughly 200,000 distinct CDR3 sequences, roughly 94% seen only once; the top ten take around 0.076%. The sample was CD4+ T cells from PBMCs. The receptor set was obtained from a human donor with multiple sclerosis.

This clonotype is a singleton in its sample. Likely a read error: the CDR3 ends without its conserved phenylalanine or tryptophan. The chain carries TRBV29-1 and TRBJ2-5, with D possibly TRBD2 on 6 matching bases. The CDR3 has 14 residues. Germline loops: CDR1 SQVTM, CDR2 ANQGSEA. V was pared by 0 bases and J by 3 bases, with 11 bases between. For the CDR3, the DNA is TGCAGCGTTGAAGATAGCGGAGAAGAAGAGACCCAGTACCTC. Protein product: CSVEDSGEEETQYL.

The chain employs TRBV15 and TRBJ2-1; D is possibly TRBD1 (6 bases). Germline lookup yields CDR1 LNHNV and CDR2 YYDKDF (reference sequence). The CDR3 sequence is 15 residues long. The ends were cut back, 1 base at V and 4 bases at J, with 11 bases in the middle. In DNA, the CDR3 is TGTGCCACCAGCAGAGCCCAGGGGACGTACAATGAGCAGTTCTTC. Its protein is CATSRAQGTYNEQFF.

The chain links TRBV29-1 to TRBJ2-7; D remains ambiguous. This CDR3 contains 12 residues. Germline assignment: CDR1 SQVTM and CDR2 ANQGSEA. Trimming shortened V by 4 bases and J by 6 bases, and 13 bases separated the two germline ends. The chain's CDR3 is CSVGRQDGEQYF. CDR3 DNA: TGCAGCGTTGGGCGGCAGGACGGCGAGCAGTACTTC.

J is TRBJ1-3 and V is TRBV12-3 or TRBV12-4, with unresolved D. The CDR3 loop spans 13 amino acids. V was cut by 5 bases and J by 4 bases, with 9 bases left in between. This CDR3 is CASSNLLGNTIYF. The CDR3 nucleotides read TGTGCCAGCAGTAATCTCTTGGGAAACACCATATATTTT.

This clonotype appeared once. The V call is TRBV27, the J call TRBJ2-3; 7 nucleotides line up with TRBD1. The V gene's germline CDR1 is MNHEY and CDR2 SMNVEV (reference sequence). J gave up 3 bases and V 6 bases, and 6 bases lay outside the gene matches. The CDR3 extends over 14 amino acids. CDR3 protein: CASSRDSVTDTQYF. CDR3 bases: TGTGCCAGCAGCCGGGACAGTGTAACAGATACGCAGTATTTT.

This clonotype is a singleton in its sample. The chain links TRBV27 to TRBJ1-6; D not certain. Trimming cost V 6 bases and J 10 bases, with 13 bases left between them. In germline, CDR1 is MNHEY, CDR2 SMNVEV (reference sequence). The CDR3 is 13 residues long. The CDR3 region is CASSITFGSPLHF. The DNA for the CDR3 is TGTGCCAGCAGCATTACCTTTGGCTCACCCCTCCACTTT.

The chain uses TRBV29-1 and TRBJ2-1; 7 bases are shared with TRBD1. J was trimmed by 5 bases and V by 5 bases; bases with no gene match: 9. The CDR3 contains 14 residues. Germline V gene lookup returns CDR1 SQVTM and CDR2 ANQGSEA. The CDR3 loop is CSVLTGTDNNEQFF. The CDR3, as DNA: TGCAGCGTTTTAACCGGGACAGACAACAATGAGCAGTTCTTC.

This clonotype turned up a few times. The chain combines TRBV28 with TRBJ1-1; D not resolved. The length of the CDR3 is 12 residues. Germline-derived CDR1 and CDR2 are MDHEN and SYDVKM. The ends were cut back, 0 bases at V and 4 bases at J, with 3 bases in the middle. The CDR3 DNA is TGTGCCAGCAGTTTATGGGCCACTGAAGCTTTCTTT. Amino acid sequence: CASSLWATEAFF.

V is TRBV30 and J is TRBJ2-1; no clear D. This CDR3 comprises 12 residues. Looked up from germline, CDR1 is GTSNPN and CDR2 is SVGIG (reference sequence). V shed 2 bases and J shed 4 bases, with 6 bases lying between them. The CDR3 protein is CAWSPAYNEQFF. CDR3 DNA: TGTGCCTGGAGTCCTGCTTACAATGAGCAGTTCTTC.

The DNA of the CDR3 is TGCAGTGCTAGCTCTCTAGCGAAATCCTACAATGAGCAGTTCTTC. Translation: CSASSLAKSYNEQFF. The chain carries TRBV20-1 and TRBJ2-1, with D possibly TRBD2 on 6 matching bases. The germline V gene has CDR1 DFQATT and CDR2 SNEGSKA (reference sequence). The V end was cut by 3 bases, the J end by 1 base, with 13 bases between. The CDR3 has 15 amino acids.

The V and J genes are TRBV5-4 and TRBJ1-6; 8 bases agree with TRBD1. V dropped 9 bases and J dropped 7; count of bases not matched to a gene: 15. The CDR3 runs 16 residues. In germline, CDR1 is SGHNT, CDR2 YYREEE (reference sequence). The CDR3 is CATTEPGGQVNSPLHF. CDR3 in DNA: TGTGCCACCACCGAACCCGGGGGACAGGTGAATTCACCCCTCCACTTT. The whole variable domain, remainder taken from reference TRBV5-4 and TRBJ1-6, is ETGVTQSPTHLIKTRGQQVTLRCSSQSGHNTVSWYQQALGQGPQFIFQYYREEENGRGNFPPRFSGLQFPNYSSELNVNALELDDSALYLCATTEPGGQVNSPLHFGNGTRLTVT.

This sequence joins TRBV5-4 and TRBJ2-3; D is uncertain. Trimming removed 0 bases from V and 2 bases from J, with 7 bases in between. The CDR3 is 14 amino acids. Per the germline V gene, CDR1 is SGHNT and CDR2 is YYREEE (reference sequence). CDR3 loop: CASSLGHFTDTQYF. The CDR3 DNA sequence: TGTGCCAGCAGCTTGGGTCACTTCACAGATACGCAGTATTTT.

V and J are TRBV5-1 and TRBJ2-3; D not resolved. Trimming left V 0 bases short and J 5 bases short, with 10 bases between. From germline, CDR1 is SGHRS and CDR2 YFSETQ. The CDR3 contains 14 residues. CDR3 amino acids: CASSLDGSGDTQYF. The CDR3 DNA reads TGCGCCAGCAGCTTGGACGGGTCCGGAGATACGCAGTATTTT.

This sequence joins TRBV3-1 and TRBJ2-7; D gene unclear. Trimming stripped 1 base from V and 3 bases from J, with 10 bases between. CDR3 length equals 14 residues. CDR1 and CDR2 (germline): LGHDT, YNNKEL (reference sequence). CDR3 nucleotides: TGTGCCAGCAGCCAAGGGCCGATAATCTACGAGCAGTACGTC. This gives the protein CASSQGPIIYEQYV.

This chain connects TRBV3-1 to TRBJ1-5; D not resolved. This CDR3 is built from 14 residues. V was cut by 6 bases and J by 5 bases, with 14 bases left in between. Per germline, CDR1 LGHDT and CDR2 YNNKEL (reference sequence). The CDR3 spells CASSRSGGDQPQHF. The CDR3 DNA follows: TGTGCCAGCAGTCGGTCGGGTGGGGATCAGCCCCAGCATTTT.

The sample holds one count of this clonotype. This CDR3 reads CASSQESPTTQYF. The CDR3 bases are TGTGCCAGCAGCCAAGAGAGCCCCACCACGCAGTATTTT. The chain couples TRBV3-1 to TRBJ2-3; D is unclear. This CDR3 region has 13 residues. In germline, CDR1 is LGHDT, CDR2 YNNKEL (reference sequence). Trimming stripped 0 bases from V and 9 bases from J, with 10 bases between.

The CDR3 is CSVGDIETQYF. CDR3 in DNA: TGCAGCGTTGGGGACATCGAGACCCAGTACTTC. This chain links TRBV29-1 with TRBJ2-5; the D gene is possibly TRBD1 (6 bases). The CDR3 has 11 residues. Germline V gene sequence: CDR1 SQVTM, CDR2 ANQGSEA. The germline V and J ends were trimmed by 4 bases and 5 bases, with 8 bases remaining between them. Filled out from reference TRBV29-1 and TRBJ2-5, the complete variable domain reads SAVISQKPSRDICQRGTSLTIQCQVDSQVTMMFWYRQQPGQSLTLIATANQGSEATYESGFVIDKFPISRPNLTFSTLTVSNMSPEDSSIYLCSVGDIETQYFGPGTRLLVL.

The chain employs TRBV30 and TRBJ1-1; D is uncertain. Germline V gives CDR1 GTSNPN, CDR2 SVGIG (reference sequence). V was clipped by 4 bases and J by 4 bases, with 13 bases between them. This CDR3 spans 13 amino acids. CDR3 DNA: TGTGCCTGGAACGAGGCGACTTTCACTGAAGCTTTCTTT. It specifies CAWNEATFTEAFF.

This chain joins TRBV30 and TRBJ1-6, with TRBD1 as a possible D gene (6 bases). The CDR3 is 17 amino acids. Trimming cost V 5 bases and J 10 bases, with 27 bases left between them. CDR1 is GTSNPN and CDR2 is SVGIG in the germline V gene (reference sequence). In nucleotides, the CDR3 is TGTGCCTGGCTCCCCTCGACAGGCCCAGTGATATACTCACCCCTCCACTTT. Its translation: CAWLPSTGPVIYSPLHF.

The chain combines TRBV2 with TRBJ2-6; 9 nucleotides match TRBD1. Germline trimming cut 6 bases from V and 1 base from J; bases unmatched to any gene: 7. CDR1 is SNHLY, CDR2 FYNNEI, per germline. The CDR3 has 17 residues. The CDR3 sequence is CASSPTGTGSGANVLTF. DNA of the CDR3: TGTGCCAGCAGCCCGACCGGGACAGGGTCTGGGGCCAACGTCCTGACTTTC.

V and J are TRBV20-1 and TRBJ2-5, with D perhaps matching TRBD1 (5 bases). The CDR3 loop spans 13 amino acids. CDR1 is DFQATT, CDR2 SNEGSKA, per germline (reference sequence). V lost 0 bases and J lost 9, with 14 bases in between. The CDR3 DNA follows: TGCAGTGCTAGAGACCTCGACAGTAAGGCCCAGTACTTC. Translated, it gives CSARDLDSKAQYF.

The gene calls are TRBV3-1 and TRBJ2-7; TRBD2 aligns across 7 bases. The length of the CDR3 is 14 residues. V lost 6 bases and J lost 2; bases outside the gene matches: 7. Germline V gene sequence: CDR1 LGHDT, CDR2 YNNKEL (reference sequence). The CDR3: CASSTPSGTYEQYF. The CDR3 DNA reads TGTGCCAGCAGTACCCCTAGCGGCACCTACGAGCAGTACTTC.

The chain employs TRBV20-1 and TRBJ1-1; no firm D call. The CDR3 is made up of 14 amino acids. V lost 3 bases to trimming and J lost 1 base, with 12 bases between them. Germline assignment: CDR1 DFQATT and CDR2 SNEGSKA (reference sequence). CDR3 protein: CSARLVGRNTEAFF. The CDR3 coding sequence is TGCAGTGCTAGGCTTGTCGGGAGGAACACTGAAGCTTTCTTT.

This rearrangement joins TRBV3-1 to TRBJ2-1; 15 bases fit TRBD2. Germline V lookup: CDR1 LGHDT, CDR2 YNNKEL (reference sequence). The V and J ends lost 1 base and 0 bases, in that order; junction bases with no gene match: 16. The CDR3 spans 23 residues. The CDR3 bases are TGTGCCAGCAGCCAAGGAATCGGACTAGCGGGGGGGCGCACCCATAGCTCCTACAATGAGCAGTTCTTC. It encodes CASSQGIGLAGGRTHSSYNEQFF.

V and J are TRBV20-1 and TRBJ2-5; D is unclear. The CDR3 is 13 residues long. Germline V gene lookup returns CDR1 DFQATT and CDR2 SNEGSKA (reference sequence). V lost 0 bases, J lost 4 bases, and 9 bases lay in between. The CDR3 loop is CSARESPGETQYF. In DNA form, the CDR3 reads TGCAGTGCTAGAGAGTCCCCGGGAGAGACCCAGTACTTC.

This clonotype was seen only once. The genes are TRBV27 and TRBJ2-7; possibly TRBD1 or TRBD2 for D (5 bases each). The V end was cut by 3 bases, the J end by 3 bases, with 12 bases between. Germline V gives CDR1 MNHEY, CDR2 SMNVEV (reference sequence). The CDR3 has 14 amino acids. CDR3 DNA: TGTGCCAGCAGTTTTAGCCGGGACCGCTACGAGCAGTACTTC. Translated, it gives CASSFSRDRYEQYF.

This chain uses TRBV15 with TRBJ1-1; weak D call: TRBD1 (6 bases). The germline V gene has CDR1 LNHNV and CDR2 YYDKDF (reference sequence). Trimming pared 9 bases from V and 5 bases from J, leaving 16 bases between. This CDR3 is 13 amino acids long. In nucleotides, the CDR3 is TGTGCCACTCAGCCCAGGGGTTGGACTGAAGCTTTCTTT. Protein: CATQPRGWTEAFF. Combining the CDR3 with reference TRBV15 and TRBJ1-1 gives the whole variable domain DAMVIQNPRYQVTQFGKPVTLSCSQTLNHNVMYWYQQKSSQAPKLLFHYYDKDFNNEADTPDNFQSRRPNTSFCFLDIRSPGLGDTAMYLCATQPRGWTEAFFGQGTRLTVV.